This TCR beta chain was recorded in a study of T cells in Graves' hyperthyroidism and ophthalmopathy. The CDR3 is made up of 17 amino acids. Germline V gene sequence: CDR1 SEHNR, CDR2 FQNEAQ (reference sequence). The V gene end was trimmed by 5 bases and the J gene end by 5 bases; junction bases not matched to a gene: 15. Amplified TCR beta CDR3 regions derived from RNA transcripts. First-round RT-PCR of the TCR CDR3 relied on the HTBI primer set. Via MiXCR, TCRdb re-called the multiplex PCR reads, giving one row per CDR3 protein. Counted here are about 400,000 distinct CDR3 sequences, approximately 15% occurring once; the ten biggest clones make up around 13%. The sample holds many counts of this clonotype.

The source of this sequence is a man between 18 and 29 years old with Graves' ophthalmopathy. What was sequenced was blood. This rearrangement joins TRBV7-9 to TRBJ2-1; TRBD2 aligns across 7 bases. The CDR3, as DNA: TGTGCCAGCAGCCGGATCGTGGCGAGCGGGATCAACAATGAGCAGTTCTTC. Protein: CASSRIVASGINNEQFF.